These T cell receptor beta chains were read from a single sample in a study of T cell changes during pregnancy in multiple sclerosis. Sequencing used immunoSEQ multiplex PCR; TCRdb keeps in-frame clones, though not all of them. The sample carries fewer than 45,000 clones, roughly 91% recorded once. Specimen: CD4+ T cells from peripheral blood mononuclear cells, collected in the third trimester of pregnancy. The receptors shown here come from a female donor with multiple sclerosis, enrolled in a pregnancy study. Both conserved end residues are part of each CDR3. D genes are given only for firm matches. Clone size, where shown, is once, few, many, or a class for clones that have expanded.

TRBJ2-5	NA	TRBV5-1	TRBD2	TGCGCCAGCAGCTCCCCCTCCGGGACTAGCGGGGGGAAAGAGACCCAGTACTTC	CASSSPSGTSGGKETQYF
TRBJ2-7	NA	TRBV6-6	NA	TGTGCCAGCACCCAAGGGATAGGGAGGTACGAGCAGTACTTC	CASTQGIGRYEQYF
TRBJ2-5	once	TRBV7-6	TRBD1	TGTGCCAGCAGCTTAATGGTTCGGGACAGGGGGCGCGCGGAGACCCAGTACTTC	CASSLMVRDRGRAETQYF
TRBJ1-1	NA	TRBV10-3	NA	TGTGCCATCAGTGACGGGGGGGGCCGGAACACTGAAGCTTTCTTT	CAISDGGGRNTEAFF
TRBJ2-5	NA	TRBV7-7	NA	TGTGCCAGCAGCTCAACTAAACAGGGTTGGGGAGAGACCCAGTACTTC	CASSSTKQGWGETQYF
TRBJ1-2	NA	TRBV9	TRBD1	TGTGCCAGCAGCGTAGCCGGGACAGGGGGCGCGGATGGCTACACCTTC	CASSVAGTGGADGYTF
TRBJ2-7	NA	TRBV25-1	TRBD2	TGTGCCAGCAGTGACACGGGGGGAAGAGAGCAGTACTTC	CASSDTGGREQYF
TRBJ2-3	NA	TRBV19	TRBD1	TGTGCCAGTAGCTCGACAGGGGTACGCACAGATACGCAGTATTTT	CASSSTGVRTDTQYF
TRBJ2-1	NA	TRBV7-9	TRBD2	TGTGCCAGCAGCTTAGAGAGGACTAGCGGGAGGAATGAGCAGTTCTTC	CASSLERTSGRNEQFF
TRBJ2-7	NA	TRBV7-9	NA	TGTGCCAGCAGCTTTCAGGGTGGGGAGCAGTACTTC	CASSFQGGEQYF
TRBJ1-5	NA	TRBV30	NA	TGTGCCTGGAGCGCAACTGCCCGGGATGCCAATCAGCCCCAGCATTTT	CAWSATARDANQPQHF
TRBJ2-3	NA	TRBV9	TRBD1	TGTGCCAGCAGCTCCCACAGGGGCCGAGGGACAGATACGCAGTATTTT	CASSSHRGRGTDTQYF
TRBJ2-5	NA	TRBV10-3	NA	TGTGCCATCAGTGCGGGTGTCTTCCAAGAGACCCAGTACTTC	CAISAGVFQETQYF
TRBJ1-6	NA	TRBV4-1	NA	TGCGCCAGCAGCCAAGACCGTGCAGGGCCACCCCTCCACTTT	CASSQDRAGPPLHF
TRBJ1-5	NA	TRBV6-5	NA	TGTGCCAGCACCGACACCCCGGGGCAGCCCCAGCATTTT	CASTDTPGQPQHF
TRBJ2-1	NA	TRBV10-1	NA	TGCGCCAGCAGTGAGGAATTGCGGGAGCAGTTCTTC	CASSEELREQFF
TRBJ2-1	NA	TRBV29-1	TRBD1	TGCAGCGGTGACAGGGTTTTGGGCAATGAGCAGTTCTTC	CSGDRVLGNEQFF
TRBJ2-7	NA	TRBV20-1	NA	TGCAGTGTCGGGTTTTCGTACTTC	CSVGFSYF
TRBJ1-1	NA	TRBV29-1	NA	TGCAGCGTTTTCGCCGACAGTAAGAACACTGAAGCTTTCTTT	CSVFADSKNTEAFF
TRBJ2-3	NA	TRBV21-1	NA	TGTGCCAGCAGCAAATGTATTCAGGTTGATACGCAGTATTTT	CASSKCIQVDTQYF
TRBJ2-1	NA	TRBV6-6	NA	TGTGCCAGCAGTTACTCGGCAGACTACAATGAGCAGTTCTTC	CASSYSADYNEQFF
TRBJ2-3	NA	TRBV9	TRBD2	TGTGCCGCCAGTGTGAAGAGTCTAGCGGGGGGGTGTGATACGCAGTATTTT	CAASVKSLAGGCDTQYF
TRBJ1-1	NA	TRBV5-1	TRBD1	TGCGCCAGCAGCAGCACAGGGGGCAGTAACACTGAAGCTTTCTTT	CASSSTGGSNTEAFF
TRBJ1-2	NA	TRBV18	TRBD1	TGTGCCAGCTCACCGACAGGGATGGACTATGGCTACACCTTC	CASSPTGMDYGYTF
TRBJ2-7	NA	TRBV6-5	TRBD1	TGTGCCAGCAGTTGGGGACAGGGGACCTACGAGCAGTACTTC	CASSWGQGTYEQYF
TRBJ1-1	NA	TRBV10-3	NA	TGTGCCATCAGTGAATTGAACTCCAAAGCTTTCTTT	CAISELNSKAFF
TRBJ2-1	NA	TRBV7-3	TRBD2	TGTGCCAGCAGCGTCCGGAGCCAGCGGGGCTCACAAACTCCTAACAATGAGCAGTTCTTC	CASSVRSQRGSQTPNNEQFF
TRBJ2-5	once	TRBV18	NA	TGTGCCAGCTCACCACGGGCCCTCCGGGAGACCCAGTACTTC	CASSPRALRETQYF
TRBJ1-2	NA	TRBV2	NA	TGTGCCAGCAGTGAAGACAGAAACTATGGCTACACCTTC	CASSEDRNYGYTF
TRBJ1-1	NA	TRBV10-3	TRBD1	TGTGCCATCAGTGAGTCGACGGCAGGGGGGACGTTCTTT	CAISESTAGGTFF
TRBJ2-1	NA	TRBV28	TRBD2	TGTGCCAGCAGTTTCGGACTAGCGGGATTAGCCTACAATGAGCAGTTCTTC	CASSFGLAGLAYNEQFF
TRBJ2-7	NA	TRBV11-2	TRBD2	TGTGCCAGCAGCTTAGGTAGGGGCGGGAGGAACTACGAGCAGTACTTC	CASSLGRGGRNYEQYF
TRBJ2-7	NA	TRBV18	NA	TGTGCCAGCTCACCGCAGACAGGCAACTACGAGCAGTACTTC	CASSPQTGNYEQYF
TRBJ1-2	NA	TRBV5-4	TRBD1	TGTGCCAGCAGCCAGGAGTGGGACAGGGTGGGCTATGGCTACACCTTC	CASSQEWDRVGYGYTF
TRBJ2-2	NA	TRBV6-6	NA	TGTGCCAGCAGGGGCTCCGGACACCTCACCGGGGAGCTGTTTTTT	CASRGSGHLTGELFF
TRBJ2-5	NA	TRBV9	TRBD1	TGTGCCAGCAGCGTAGGGAGATTGGACAGGGTTTCTGAGACCCAGTACTTC	CASSVGRLDRVSETQYF
TRBJ1-2	NA	TRBV29-1	NA	TGCAGCGTTGATTCGGGGGGTTTAGGTGTGAGCTACACCTTC	CSVDSGGLGVSYTF
TRBJ2-5	NA	TRBV5-1	TRBD1	TGCGCCAGCAGCTCGACAGGGGGCCTGGAGACCCAGTACTTC	CASSSTGGLETQYF
TRBJ2-2	NA	TRBV4-1	NA	TGCGCCAGCAGCCAAGGGAACGGGAGAGGAGAACGTGGGGAGCTGTTTTTT	CASSQGNGRGERGELFF
TRBJ1-2	NA	TRBV19	TRBD1	TGTGCCAGTAGGGGAGGGAAAGGACAGGGCTATGGCTACACCTTC	CASRGGKGQGYGYTF
TRBJ1-1	few	TRBV7-8	TRBD1	TGTGCCAGCAGCGGACAGGGGTCTGGTGAAGCTTTCTTT	CASSGQGSGEAFF
TRBJ2-3	NA	TRBV9	TRBD2	TGTGCCAGCAGCTTGGGACTAGCGGGGGGGACAGATACGCAGTATTTT	CASSLGLAGGTDTQYF
TRBJ1-4	NA	TRBV25-1	TRBD1	TGTGCCAGCAGCCCGGGACAGGGGAATGAAAAACTGTTTTTT	CASSPGQGNEKLFF
TRBJ1-1	NA	TRBV19	NA	TGTGCCAGTAGTATAGGATACGGAAGAGAGGTGGACACTGAAGCTTTCTTT	CASSIGYGREVDTEAFF
TRBJ2-7	NA	TRBV6-1	NA	TGTGCCAGCAGTGATTATTACAGGGCGAGGGAGCAGTACTTC	CASSDYYRAREQYF
TRBJ2-5	NA	TRBV27	NA	TGTGCCAGCAGTCGAGTACCCCCAGGGAACTCAGAGACCCAGTACTTC	CASSRVPPGNSETQYF
TRBJ2-7	NA	TRBV5-4	NA	TGTGCCAGCAGCCTTCTTTCCGGGGTCGAGTACTTC	CASSLLSGVEYF
TRBJ2-3	NA	TRBV5-4	TRBD2	TGTGCCAGCAGCTCCGGGAGCGGGAGAGATATCACAGATACGCAGTATTTT	CASSSGSGRDITDTQYF
TRBJ2-1	NA	TRBV4-2	NA	TGTGCCAGCAGCCAAAGAGGCGGAGACAATGAGCAGTTCTTC	CASSQRGGDNEQFF
TRBJ2-2	NA	TRBV6-1	TRBD1	TGTGCCAGCAGTGGAACCGGGACAGGGGGCGGGGAGCTGTTTTTT	CASSGTGTGGGELFF
TRBJ2-5	NA	TRBV6-5	TRBD2	TGTGCCAGCAGTTACCACAGCGGGAGAGAAGAGACCCAGTACTTC	CASSYHSGREETQYF
TRBJ2-7	NA	TRBV5-1	NA	TGCGCCAGCAGCCGACAAGTTTTCGACGAGCAGTACTTC	CASSRQVFDEQYF
TRBJ2-1	NA	TRBV18	NA	TGTGCCAGCTCTGAAGGCCAAACCCGAGGCGTCGAAAATGAGCAGTTCTTC	CASSEGQTRGVENEQFF
TRBJ1-1	NA	TRBV23-1	NA	TGCGCCAGCAGTCCTACGGGTCAAAACACTGAAGCTTTCTTT	CASSPTGQNTEAFF